This TCR beta chain appears in the sequencing data of a study of T cells in women clearing cervical HPV infection. TCRdb keeps only in-frame clones here, not all; method: immunoSEQ multiplex PCR. Recorded for this sample: approximately 35,000 clones. On this clone itself: The read stops 3 residues short of the end of the CDR3; the missing end is completed from the germline J gene.

The ends lost 5 bases at V and 0 bases at J; junction bases unmatched: 10. The CDR3 has 17 amino acids. The germline CDR1 and CDR2 sequences are MNHNS and SASEGT. This TCR was recovered from a woman aged 18 to 75 with a cervical HPV16 infection that either progressed to CIN3+ or cleared (not recorded which). This rearrangement joins TRBV6-1 to TRBJ2-5, with 9 bases matching TRBD2. Material for sequencing was blood buffy coat. CDR3 sequence reads: CASSQEAGGSYQETQYF. The covered CDR3 bases are TGTGCCAGCAGTCAAGAGGCGGGGGGGTCTTACCAAGAGACC.